These 27 T cell receptor beta chains share one sample of origin, sequenced in a study of cytomegalovirus exposure and HLA in healthy donors. With 60 Vbeta and 13 Jbeta primers, the PCR was carried out. Repertoires were generated with immunoSEQ multiplex PCR, while TCRdb's copy carries only in-frame clones and drops some. This table lists tens of thousands of clones. Material for sequencing was PBMCs. These receptors all stem from a male donor in good health and CMV-seropositive.

The V and J genes are TRBV5-1 and TRBJ2-1, with 9 bases fitting TRBD2. Germline lookup yields CDR1 SGHRS and CDR2 YFSETQ. This CDR3 region has 16 residues. Trimming cost V 0 bases and J 7 bases; bases outside gene matches: 8. This CDR3 is CASSLGTSGYINEQFF. The CDR3 DNA reads TGCGCCAGCAGCTTGGGTACTAGCGGGTACATAAATGAGCAGTTCTTC. Full variable domain (rest looked up from reference TRBV5-1 and TRBJ2-1): KAGVTQTPRYLIKTRGQQVTLSCSPISGHRSVSWYQQTPGQGLQFLFEYFSETQRNKGNFPGRFSGRQFSNSRSEMNVSTLELGDSALYLCASSLGTSGYINEQFFGPGTRLTVL.

The chain recombines TRBV7-3 with TRBJ1-1, with D unresolved. V was cut by 3 bases and J by 1 base, with 6 bases left in between. The CDR3 has 13 amino acids. Germline V gene sequence: CDR1 SGHTA, CDR2 FQGTGA. The CDR3 region is CASSFSGNTEAFF. Here the CDR3 DNA reads TGTGCCAGCAGCTTTTCCGGGAACACTGAAGCTTTCTTT.

The rearrangement uses TRBV7-6 and TRBJ2-1, with 9 bases identical to TRBD2. The germline gives CDR1 SGHVS, CDR2 FNYEAQ. V was clipped by 1 base and J by 8 bases; unmatched bases: 9. This CDR3 region has 16 residues. The DNA of the CDR3 is TGTGCCAGCAGCTTAGATAGGGCGGGGGGGCCCCATGAGCAGTTCTTC. Translation gives CASSLDRAGGPHEQFF.

V is TRBV4-1 and J is TRBJ2-7, with a tentative D call TRBD1 (5 bases). Germline V gene sequence: CDR1 MGHRA, CDR2 YSYEKL. This CDR3 has 18 amino acids. The V end lost 0 bases, the J end lost 6 bases, and 24 bases lay between the germline ends. CDR3 sequence: CASSQDQLGVGSVSEQYF. Written as DNA, the CDR3 is TGCGCCAGCAGCCAAGATCAATTAGGGGTTGGGTCCGTTTCCGAGCAGTACTTC.

V and J are TRBV7-6 and TRBJ2-3, with 9 bases identical to TRBD2. There are 16 residues in the CDR3. V was clipped by 0 bases and J by 4 bases; unmatched bases: 5. CDR1 is SGHVS and CDR2 is FNYEAQ in the germline V gene. The CDR3 spells CASSLAAGGPPDTQYF. CDR3 nucleotides: TGTGCCAGCAGCTTAGCGGCGGGAGGGCCTCCAGATACGCAGTATTTT.

The rearrangement joins TRBV7-9 to TRBJ2-7; D perhaps matches TRBD2 (6 bases). The CDR3 is 15 amino acids. CDR1 and CDR2 from the germline V gene are SEHNR and FQNEAQ (reference sequence). With 1 base removed from V and 2 bases from J, the gap between germline ends came to 12 bases. The CDR3 sequence: CASSLEVGSAYEQYF. The CDR3 DNA reads as TGTGCCAGCAGCTTAGAAGTCGGGAGCGCCTACGAGCAGTACTTC.

This sequence joins TRBV15 and TRBJ2-2, with D possibly being TRBD1 (6 bases). CDR1 is LNHNV and CDR2 is YYDKDF in the germline V gene (reference sequence). The CDR3 extends over 17 amino acids. V lost 0 bases and J 3 bases, leaving 14 bases between the germline ends. In nucleotides, the CDR3 is TGTGCCACCAGCAGAGATTGGGCTGGGGGCCACACCGGGGAGCTGTTTTTT. It is translated as CATSRDWAGGHTGELFF.

V and J are TRBV29-1 and TRBJ1-2, with 12 bases fitting TRBD1. After removal of 3 bases from V and 7 bases from J, the junction contained 12 bases not matched to a gene. The germline gives CDR1 SQVTM, CDR2 ANQGSEA. This CDR3 is 16 amino acids long. The CDR3 protein is CSVEGTGGASWAGYTF. The CDR3, as DNA: TGCAGCGTTGAGGGGACAGGGGGCGCGAGTTGGGCTGGCTACACCTTC.

V is TRBV5-8 and J is TRBJ2-2, with D possibly being TRBD2 (5 bases). V was clipped by 0 bases and J by 5 bases, with 14 bases between them. Germline V gives CDR1 SGHTS, CDR2 YDEGEE. This CDR3 region has 16 residues. This CDR3 is CASSLAVPRRTGELFF. The CDR3 bases are TGTGCCAGCAGCTTGGCCGTCCCCCGGAGGACCGGGGAGCTGTTTTTT.

The chain uses TRBV6-4 and TRBJ1-4; TRBD1 aligns across 9 bases. The junction had 7 bases not matched to a gene; V was cut back by 4 bases and J by 4 bases. Germline CDR1 MRHNA, CDR2 SNTAGT. The CDR3 loop spans 16 amino acids. The CDR3 region has the DNA TGTGCCAGCAGTGGCCGGGACAGGGTTTATAATGAAAAACTGTTTTTT. This sequence encodes CASSGRDRVYNEKLFF.

The chain recombines TRBV30 with TRBJ1-5, with TRBD1 matching 9 bases. Germline V gives CDR1 GTSNPN, CDR2 SVGIG (reference sequence). The CDR3 contains 14 residues. J gave up 2 bases and V 4 bases, and 3 bases lay outside the gene matches. The CDR3 DNA reads TGTGCCTGGATGGGGACAGGGCGCAATCAGCCCCAGCATTTT. It is translated as CAWMGTGRNQPQHF.

The genes are TRBV28 and TRBJ1-3; D not certain. V lost 6 bases and J lost 8, with 14 bases in between. From germline, CDR1 is MDHEN and CDR2 SYDVKM. The CDR3 extends over 13 amino acids. The CDR3 is CASRRPGGYTIYF. CDR3 nucleotide sequence: TGTGCCAGCAGGAGACCCGGCGGATACACCATATATTTT.

The rearrangement uses TRBV5-4 and TRBJ1-2; D unresolved. Trimming pared 0 bases from V and 6 bases from J, leaving 6 bases between. The CDR3 consists of 12 residues. The germline V gene encodes CDR1 SGHNT and CDR2 YYREEE (reference sequence). The chain's CDR3 is CASSLEWHGYTF. In DNA form, the CDR3 reads TGTGCCAGCAGCTTGGAGTGGCATGGCTACACCTTC.

CDR3 bases: TGTGCCAGCTCACCCACAGGGGAGACTAACTATGGCTACACCTTC. Protein sequence: CASSPTGETNYGYTF. J is TRBJ1-2 and V is TRBV6-5, with 7 positions matching TRBD1. This CDR3 region has 15 residues. Germline V gene data show CDR1 as MNHEY and CDR2 as SVGAGI. Germline trimming cut 8 bases from V and 0 bases from J; bases unmatched to any gene: 9.

The rearrangement links TRBV28 to TRBJ1-6; no reliable D call. The CDR3 consists of 18 residues. V lost 4 bases and J 11 bases, leaving 27 bases between the germline ends. Germline lookup yields CDR1 MDHEN and CDR2 SYDVKM. CDR3 amino acids: CASSSRHLVTEQAAPLHF. CDR3 nucleotide sequence: TGTGCCAGCAGTTCCCGGCACCTAGTGACGGAACAAGCGGCACCCCTCCACTTT.

The chain joins TRBV7-2 to TRBJ1-4, with D possibly being TRBD1 (6 bases). The CDR3 runs 14 residues. Trimming pared 7 bases from V and 5 bases from J, leaving 14 bases between. From germline, CDR1 is SGHTA and CDR2 FQGNSA. CDR3 loop: CASKTGQTNEKLFF. CDR3 coding DNA: TGTGCCAGCAAGACCGGACAGACGAATGAAAAACTGTTTTTT.

The J gene is TRBJ2-1, the V gene TRBV18; D unclear. The CDR3 is made up of 14 amino acids. In germline, CDR1 is KGHSH, CDR2 LQKENI. V was shortened by 1 base and J by 4 bases, with 8 bases between the two germline ends. The chain's CDR3 is CASSPRWAYNEQFF. CDR3 in DNA: TGTGCCAGCTCACCACGATGGGCATACAATGAGCAGTTCTTC.

The chain links TRBV29-1 to TRBJ2-1; TRBD1 matches at 9 bases. Germline-derived CDR1 and CDR2 are SQVTM and ANQGSEA. CDR3 length equals 16 residues. V trimming: 1 base; J trimming: 4 bases; junction bases outside the gene matches: 8. Written as DNA, the CDR3 is TGCAGCGTTGAAGGCGGTCGGGGACAGGGATACAATGAGCAGTTCTTC. Its translation is CSVEGGRGQGYNEQFF.

This chain connects TRBV2 to TRBJ2-7; D possibly corresponds to TRBD2 (6 bases). The germline V and J ends were trimmed by 7 bases and 3 bases, with 16 bases remaining between them. CDR1 and CDR2 (germline): SNHLY, FYNNEI. CDR3 length: 14 residues. CDR3: CASIGGSNFYEQYF. DNA of the CDR3: TGTGCCAGCATCGGAGGGTCTAACTTCTACGAGCAGTACTTC. The full variable domain, its missing parts supplied by reference TRBV2 and TRBJ2-7, is EPEVTQTPSHQVTQMGQEVILRCVPISNHLYFYWYRQILGQKVEFLVSFYNNEISEKSEIFDDQFSVERPDGSNFTLKIRSTKLEDSAMYFCASIGGSNFYEQYFGPGTRLTVT.

The chain recombines TRBV7-2 with TRBJ1-5; D remains unclear. CDR1 is SGHTA and CDR2 is FQGNSA in the germline V gene. The CDR3 extends over 13 amino acids. V was shortened by 6 bases and J by 7 bases, with 13 bases between the two germline ends. The CDR3 sequence is CASRRSVGQPQHF. CDR3 coding DNA: TGTGCCAGCAGGAGGAGTGTTGGCCAGCCCCAGCATTTT.

V gene TRBV5-1 combines with J gene TRBJ1-1; D remains unclear. The germline CDR1 and CDR2 sequences are SGHRS and YFSETQ. The CDR3 runs 14 residues. Trimming shortened V by 0 bases and J by 4 bases, and 10 bases separated the two germline ends. CDR3 sequence: CASSLAGEGTEAFF. The DNA of the CDR3 is TGCGCCAGCAGCTTGGCCGGCGAGGGCACTGAAGCTTTCTTT.

CDR3 in amino acids: CASRRQGDEQYF. The CDR3 nucleotides are TGTGCCAGCAGGAGACAGGGGGACGAGCAGTACTTC. The rearrangement uses TRBV2 and TRBJ2-7; 9 nucleotides line up with TRBD1. The CDR3 totals 12 residues. Germline V gene data show CDR1 as SNHLY and CDR2 as FYNNEI. The J segment lost 5 bases and the V segment lost 6 bases, leaving 2 bases of the junction unmatched.

The chain uses TRBV4-2 and TRBJ1-2; the D gene is possibly TRBD1 (5 bases). The CDR3 is 16 amino acids. Trimming removed 4 bases from V and 3 bases from J, with 18 bases in between. The germline CDR1 and CDR2 sequences are LGHNA and YNFKEQ. The CDR3 here is CASSPKGLGGDYGYTF. The DNA for the CDR3 is TGTGCCAGCAGCCCCAAAGGGCTCGGGGGAGACTATGGCTACACCTTC.

V is TRBV6-1 and J is TRBJ1-6; 7 positions match TRBD1. Germline-derived CDR1 and CDR2 are MNHNS and SASEGT. V lost 9 bases and J lost 8; bases outside the gene matches: 4. This CDR3 is 12 amino acids long. The CDR3 is CASGTEYSPLHF. The CDR3 nucleotides are TGTGCCAGTGGGACAGAGTATTCACCCCTCCACTTT.

The chain carries TRBV27 and TRBJ1-1; maybe TRBD1 (5 bases). V was pared by 8 bases and J by 7 bases, with 20 bases between. The CDR3 is made up of 14 amino acids. Germline CDR1 is MNHEY and CDR2 is SMNVEV (reference sequence). CDR3 loop: CASSQGGGIREAFF. CDR3 sequence (DNA): TGTGCCAGCTCACAAGGCGGGGGGATTCGTGAAGCTTTCTTT.

This rearrangement joins TRBV6-1 to TRBJ1-2; no clear D. Per the germline V gene, CDR1 is MNHNS and CDR2 is SASEGT. V dropped 6 bases and J dropped 2 bases, with 4 bases sitting between them. The CDR3 covers 11 residues. CDR3 amino acids: CASSANYGYTF. CDR3 coding DNA: TGTGCCAGCAGCGCGAACTATGGCTACACCTTC.

The chain has TRBV10-1 and TRBJ2-5; TRBD1 is a possible D gene (6 bases). Germline lookup yields CDR1 WNHNN and CDR2 SYGVQD (reference sequence). The CDR3 spans 19 residues. Deletions cut 3 bases from V and 4 bases from J, with 27 bases between. The CDR3 nucleotides are TGCGCCAGCAGTGAAAATGGAGCCAGGGGAAGGTGGCGGATAGAGACCCAGTACTTC. Translation: CASSENGARGRWRIETQYF.